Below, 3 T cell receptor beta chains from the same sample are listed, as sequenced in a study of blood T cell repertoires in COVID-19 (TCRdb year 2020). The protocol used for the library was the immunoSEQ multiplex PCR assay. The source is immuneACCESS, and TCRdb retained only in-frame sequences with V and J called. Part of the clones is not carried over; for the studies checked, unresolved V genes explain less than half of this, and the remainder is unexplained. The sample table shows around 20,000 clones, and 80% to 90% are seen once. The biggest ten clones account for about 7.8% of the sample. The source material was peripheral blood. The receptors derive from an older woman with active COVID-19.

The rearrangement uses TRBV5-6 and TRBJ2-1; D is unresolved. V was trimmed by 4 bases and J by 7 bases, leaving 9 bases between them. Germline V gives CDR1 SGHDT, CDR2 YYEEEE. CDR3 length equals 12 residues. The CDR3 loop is CASSPGGNEQFF. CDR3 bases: TGTGCCAGCAGCCCGGGTGGAAATGAGCAGTTCTTC.

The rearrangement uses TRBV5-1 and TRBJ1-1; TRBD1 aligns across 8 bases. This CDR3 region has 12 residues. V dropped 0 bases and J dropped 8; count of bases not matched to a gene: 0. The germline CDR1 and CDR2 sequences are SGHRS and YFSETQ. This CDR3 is CASSLGQGEAFF. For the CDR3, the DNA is TGCGCCAGCAGCTTGGGACAGGGGGAAGCTTTCTTT.

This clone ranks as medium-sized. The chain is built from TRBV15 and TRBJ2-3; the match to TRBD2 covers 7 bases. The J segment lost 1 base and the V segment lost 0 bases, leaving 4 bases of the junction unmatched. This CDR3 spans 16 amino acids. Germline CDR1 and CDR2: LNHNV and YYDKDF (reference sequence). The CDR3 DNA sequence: TGTGCCACCAGCAGAGATAGGGCGGGGGGCACAGATACGCAGTATTTT. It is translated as CATSRDRAGGTDTQYF.